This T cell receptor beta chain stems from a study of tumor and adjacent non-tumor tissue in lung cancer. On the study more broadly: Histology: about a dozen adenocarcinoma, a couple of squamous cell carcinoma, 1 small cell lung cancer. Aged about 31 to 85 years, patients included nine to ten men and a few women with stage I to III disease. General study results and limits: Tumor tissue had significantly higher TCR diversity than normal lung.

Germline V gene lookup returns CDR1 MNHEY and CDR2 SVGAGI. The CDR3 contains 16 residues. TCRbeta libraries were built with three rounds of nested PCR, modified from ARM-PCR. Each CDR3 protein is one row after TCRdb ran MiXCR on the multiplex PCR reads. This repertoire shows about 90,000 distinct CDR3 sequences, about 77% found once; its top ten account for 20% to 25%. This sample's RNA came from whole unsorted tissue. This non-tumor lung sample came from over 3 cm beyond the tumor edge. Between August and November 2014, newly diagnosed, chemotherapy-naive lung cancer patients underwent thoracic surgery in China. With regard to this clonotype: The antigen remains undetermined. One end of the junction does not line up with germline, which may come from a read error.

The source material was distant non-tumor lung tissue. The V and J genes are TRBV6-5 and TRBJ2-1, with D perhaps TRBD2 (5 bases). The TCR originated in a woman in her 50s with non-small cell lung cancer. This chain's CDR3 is CASSPRPEGCYNEQFF. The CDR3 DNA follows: TGTGCCAGCAGCCCCCGACCCGAGGGATGCTACAATGAGCAGTTCTTT.